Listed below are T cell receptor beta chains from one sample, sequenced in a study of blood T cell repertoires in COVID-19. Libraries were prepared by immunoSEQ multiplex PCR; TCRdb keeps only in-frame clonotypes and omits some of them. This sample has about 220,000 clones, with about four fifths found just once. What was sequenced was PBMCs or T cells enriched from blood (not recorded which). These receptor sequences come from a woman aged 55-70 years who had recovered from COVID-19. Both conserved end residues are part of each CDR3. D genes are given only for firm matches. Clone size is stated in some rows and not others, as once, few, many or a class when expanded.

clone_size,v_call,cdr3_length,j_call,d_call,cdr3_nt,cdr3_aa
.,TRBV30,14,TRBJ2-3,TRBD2,TGTGCCTGGAGTGGGCTAGCGGGAGGGGATACGCAGTATTTT,CAWSGLAGGDTQYF
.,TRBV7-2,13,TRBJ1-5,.,TGTGCCAGCAGCTTCTCTTACAATCAGCCCCAGCATTTT,CASSFSYNQPQHF
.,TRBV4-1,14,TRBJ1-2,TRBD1,TGCGCCAGCAGCCCTGGACAGGGGGGATATGGCTACACCTTC,CASSPGQGGYGYTF
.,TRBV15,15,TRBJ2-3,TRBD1,TGTGCCACCAGCGGCAGACAGGGAACGTGGGATACGCAGTATTTT,CATSGRQGTWDTQYF
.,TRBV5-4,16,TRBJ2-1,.,TGTGCCAGCAGCCCGCAGGACAGTCGGCCGTACAATGAGCAGTTCTTC,CASSPQDSRPYNEQFF
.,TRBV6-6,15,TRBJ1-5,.,TGTGCCAGTACCGAGGGAATGCGGGGCAATCAGCCCCAGCATTTT,CASTEGMRGNQPQHF
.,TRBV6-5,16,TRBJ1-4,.,TGTGCCAGCAGTTACTCGATCGGACAAGTCGGTGAAAAACTGTTTTTT,CASSYSIGQVGEKLFF
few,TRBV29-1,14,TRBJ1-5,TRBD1,TGCAGCGTTGGCCAGGGGGGAGGCAATCAGCCCCAGCATTTT,CSVGQGGGNQPQHF
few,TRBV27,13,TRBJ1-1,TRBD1,TGTGCCAGCAGTATAGACAGGGGCCCTGAAGCTTTCTTT,CASSIDRGPEAFF
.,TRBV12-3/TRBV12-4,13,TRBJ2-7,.,TGTGCCAGCAGTCTCCCCAGGGTCCACGAGCAGTACTTC,CASSLPRVHEQYF
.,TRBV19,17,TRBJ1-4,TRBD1,TGTGCCAGTAGTATAAATCCCCCCGGGACAGGGCCTGAAAAACTGTTTTTT,CASSINPPGTGPEKLFF
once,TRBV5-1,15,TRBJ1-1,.,TGCGCCAGCAGCTTGGTACAGGGTCTAGACACTGAAGCTTTCTTT,CASSLVQGLDTEAFF
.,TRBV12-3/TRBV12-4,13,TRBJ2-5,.,TGTGCCAGCAGTTTTCAGGGTCAAGAGACCCAGTACTTC,CASSFQGQETQYF
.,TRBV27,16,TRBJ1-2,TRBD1,TGTGCCAGCAGTCCATTTCCGGGACAGGGCCCACCTAAATGCACCTTC,CASSPFPGQGPPKCTF
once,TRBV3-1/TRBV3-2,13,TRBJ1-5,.,TGTGCCAGCAGCCAAGATCTAGGTCAGCCCCAGCATTTT,CASSQDLGQPQHF
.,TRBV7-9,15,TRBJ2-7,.,TGTGCCAGCAGCTTTTCAAAGCCAGGTCCCTACGAGCAGTACTTC,CASSFSKPGPYEQYF
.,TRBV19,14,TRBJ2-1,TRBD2,TGTGCCAGTACCCCGGGGCAGGGAGGGGATGAGCAGTTCTTC,CASTPGQGGDEQFF
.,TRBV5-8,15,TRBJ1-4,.,TGTGCCAGCAGCTTGGGATCTACTGTCGATGAAAAACTGTTTTTT,CASSLGSTVDEKLFF
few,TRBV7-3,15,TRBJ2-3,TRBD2,TGTGCCAGCAGCTTAGGACTAGCAGAGTCAGATACGCAGTATTTT,CASSLGLAESDTQYF
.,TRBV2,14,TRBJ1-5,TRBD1,TGTGCCAGCAGGGGGACAGGGCCAGGAGAGCCCCAGCATTTT,CASRGTGPGEPQHF
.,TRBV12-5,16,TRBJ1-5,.,TGTGCTAGTGGTTTGGTACTGGGCAGGAGCAATCAGCCCCAGCATTTT,CASGLVLGRSNQPQHF
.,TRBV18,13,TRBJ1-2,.,TGTGCCAGCTCACCGGAGCAGTACTATGGCTACACCTTC,CASSPEQYYGYTF
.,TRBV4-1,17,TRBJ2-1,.,TGCGCCAGCAGCCCAGGCCACGGCGGTCGGGGCTACAATGAGCAGTTCTTC,CASSPGHGGRGYNEQFF
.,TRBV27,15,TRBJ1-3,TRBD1,TGTGCCAGCAGAAAAGACAGGGGACATCAAAACACCATATATTTT,CASRKDRGHQNTIYF
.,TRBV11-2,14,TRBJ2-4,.,TGTGCCAGCAGCCTTGGGGCCTGGGGGGACATTCAGTACTTC,CASSLGAWGDIQYF
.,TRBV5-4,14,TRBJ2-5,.,TGTGCCAGCAGCCGGGACAGCGGGTGGCAGACCCAGTACTTC,CASSRDSGWQTQYF
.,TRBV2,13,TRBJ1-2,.,TGTGCCAGCAGATGGGACACCGGCTATGGCTACACCTTC,CASRWDTGYGYTF
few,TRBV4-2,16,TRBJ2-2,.,TGTGCCAGCAGCCAAGGGCAGTTGGGCAGATTTGGGGAGCTGTTTTTT,CASSQGQLGRFGELFF
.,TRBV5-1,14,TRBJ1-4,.,TGCGCCAGCAGCTTGGGGCAGGAGGAAGAAAAACTGTTTTTT,CASSLGQEEEKLFF
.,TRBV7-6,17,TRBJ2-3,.,TGTGCCAGCAGCTTAGGATACCGGGGGATTGGCACAGATACGCAGTATTTT,CASSLGYRGIGTDTQYF
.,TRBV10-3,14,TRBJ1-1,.,TGTGCCATCAGTAGCGGGACGGATGGCACTGAAGCTTTCTTT,CAISSGTDGTEAFF
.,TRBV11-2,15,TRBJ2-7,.,TGTGCCAGCAGCTTATCCGAGGAGGTGTTCAACGAGCAGTACTTC,CASSLSEEVFNEQYF
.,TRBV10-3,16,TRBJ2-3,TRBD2,TGTGCCATCAGTGAGTCCCAAGCGGGGGGCTTAGATACGCAGTATTTT,CAISESQAGGLDTQYF
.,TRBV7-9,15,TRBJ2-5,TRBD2,TGTGCCAGCAGCTTAGCCGGGGGGGCCGAGGAGACCCAGTACTTC,CASSLAGGAEETQYF
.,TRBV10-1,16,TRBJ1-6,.,TGCGCCAGCTCCCGAGGGAAATTGTCCTATAATTCACCCCTCCACTTT,CASSRGKLSYNSPLHF
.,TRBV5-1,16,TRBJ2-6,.,TGCGCCAGCAGCTTGGAATCCGGGACTGGGGCCAACGTCCTGACTTTC,CASSLESGTGANVLTF
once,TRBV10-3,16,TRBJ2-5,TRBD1,TGTGCCATCAGTGAAGGAGCGACAGGGGTAGGAGAGACCCAGTACTTC,CAISEGATGVGETQYF
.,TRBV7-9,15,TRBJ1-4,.,TGTGCCAGCAGCACTAGACAGGCCCCTAATGAAAAACTGTTTTTT,CASSTRQAPNEKLFF
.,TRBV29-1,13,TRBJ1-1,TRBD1,TGCAGCGTTGGACAGGGGGCGGGCACTGAAGCTTTCTTT,CSVGQGAGTEAFF
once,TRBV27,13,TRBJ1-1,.,TGTGCCAGCAGACTAAGAGGGAACACTGAAGCTTTCTTT,CASRLRGNTEAFF
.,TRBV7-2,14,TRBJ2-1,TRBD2,TGTGCCAGCAGCTTGTCTAGCGGGAACAATGAGCAGTTCTTC,CASSLSSGNNEQFF